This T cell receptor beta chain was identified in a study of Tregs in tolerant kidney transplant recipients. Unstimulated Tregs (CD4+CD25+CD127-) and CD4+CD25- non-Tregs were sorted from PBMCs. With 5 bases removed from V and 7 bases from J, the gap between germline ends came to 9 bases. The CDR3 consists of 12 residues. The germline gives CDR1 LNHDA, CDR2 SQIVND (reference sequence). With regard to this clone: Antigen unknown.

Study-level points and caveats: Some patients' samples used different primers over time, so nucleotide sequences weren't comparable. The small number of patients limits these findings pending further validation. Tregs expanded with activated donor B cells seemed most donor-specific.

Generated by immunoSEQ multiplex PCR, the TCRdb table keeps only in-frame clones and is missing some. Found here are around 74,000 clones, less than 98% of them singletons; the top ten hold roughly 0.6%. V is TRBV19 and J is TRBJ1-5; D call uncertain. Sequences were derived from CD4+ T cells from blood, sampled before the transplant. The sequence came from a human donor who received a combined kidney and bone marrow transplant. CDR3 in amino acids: CASSWSGQPQHF. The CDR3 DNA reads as TGTGCCAGTAGTTGGAGTGGACAGCCCCAGCATTTT.